This entry concerns a single T cell receptor (beta chain). Its antigen remains unidentified. These data are taken from a study of T cell responses to AZD1222 COVID-19 vaccine. Broader study findings: Donors, mostly white British, included more females; clonal diversity was possibly underestimated. Of spike-specific TCRs, nearly half reportedly target regions left unmutated in variants. A rise in Spike-specific TCR breadth and depth followed two AZD1222 doses.

Germline assignment: CDR1 SGDLS and CDR2 YYNGEE. The CDR3 loop spans 13 amino acids. V was pared by 0 bases and J by 0 bases, with 3 bases between. This table comes from immunoSEQ multiplex PCR, and its TCRdb copy is limited to in-frame clones, with some not included. This table holds around 160,000 clones, around 90% found once. The receptor comes from an adult in good health. The sample in question was peripheral blood, obtained on day 0 of AZD1222 vaccination. V gene TRBV9 combines with J gene TRBJ1-1; the D is unclear. The CDR3 region is CASSVELNTEAFF. In DNA form, the CDR3 reads TGTGCCAGCAGCGTAGAACTGAACACTGAAGCTTTCTTT.